Many counts were recorded for the clone carrying this TCR beta chain. These data come from a study of blood T cells in healthy people across ages. A second PCR of roughly 7 to 11 cycles used a sample-barcoded 5' primer and a J-beta primer mix. TCRdb re-called the 5' RACE reads through MiXCR, storing one row per CDR3 protein. The data show hundreds of thousands of distinct CDR3 sequences, with less than 40% seen just once and just over 15% held by the top ten. CDR1 and CDR2 (germline): MNHEY, SVGAGI. The CDR3 consists of 14 residues. V lost 2 bases and J 8 bases, leaving 13 bases between the germline ends.

Sequenced sample: blood. The genes are TRBV6-5 and TRBJ2-1, with a possible D match to TRBD1 (6 bases). The source is a woman aged 80 or over in good health. Here the CDR3 reads CASSYQGYGYEQFF. The DNA of the CDR3 is TGTGCCAGCAGTTACCAGGGGTATGGGTATGAGCAGTTCTTC.